A selection of T cell receptor beta chains follows, all from one sample in a study of Ad26.COV2.S vaccination and SARS-CoV-2 variants. The data were produced by immunoSEQ multiplex PCR, yet TCRdb's version contains in-frame clones alone and is incomplete. The sample has a few hundred thousand clones, about 83% seen once. This specimen was peripheral blood, taken in a trial of Ad26.COV2.S vaccine versus placebo. These receptors were obtained from a person aged 18-65 years who received the Ad26.COV2.S COVID-19 vaccine or a placebo. The CDR3 runs from the conserved cysteine through the conserved F or W. Fields, in order: V gene, clone size, D gene, J gene, CDR3 protein, CDR3 DNA. The D gene is left open where the match is weak. Size is stated for part of the rows, as once, few or many counts, or as a class when the clone is expanded.

v_gene: TRBV2
abundance: few
d_gene: TRBD1
j_gene: TRBJ1-5
CDR3aa: CASSADRRGNQPQHF
CDR3nt: TGTGCCAGCAGCGCGGACAGGAGGGGCAATCAGCCCCAGCATTTT

v_gene: TRBV4-1
abundance: few
d_gene: .
j_gene: TRBJ1-5
CDR3aa: CASSQENQPQHF
CDR3nt: TGCGCCAGCAGCCAGGAGAATCAGCCCCAGCATTTT

v_gene: TRBV7-6
abundance: .
d_gene: .
j_gene: TRBJ2-5
CDR3aa: CASSLYSTPQETQYF
CDR3nt: TGTGCCAGCAGCTTATACAGCACACCCCAAGAGACCCAGTACTTC

v_gene: TRBV7-9
abundance: .
d_gene: .
j_gene: TRBJ2-1
CDR3aa: CASSPGGGSYNEQFF
CDR3nt: TGTGCCAGCAGCCCGGGGGGCGGATCCTACAATGAGCAGTTCTTC

v_gene: TRBV6-5
abundance: .
d_gene: .
j_gene: TRBJ2-3
CDR3aa: CASSYSQGLIDTQYF
CDR3nt: TGTGCCAGCAGTTACTCGCAGGGGTTAATAGATACGCAGTATTTT

v_gene: TRBV18
abundance: .
d_gene: .
j_gene: TRBJ1-2
CDR3aa: CASSPTADLYYTF
CDR3nt: TGTGCCAGCTCACCAACGGCGGATCTTTACTACACCTTC

v_gene: TRBV7-9
abundance: .
d_gene: .
j_gene: TRBJ1-2
CDR3aa: CASSLVFTGGYTF
CDR3nt: TGTGCCAGCAGCTTGGTTTTCACGGGGGGCTACACCTTC

v_gene: TRBV4-1
abundance: .
d_gene: TRBD2
j_gene: TRBJ2-7
CDR3aa: CASSQITSVGYEQYF
CDR3nt: TGCGCCAGCAGCCAGATTACTAGCGTCGGATACGAGCAGTACTTC

v_gene: TRBV20-1
abundance: .
d_gene: .
j_gene: TRBJ2-5
CDR3aa: CSASPSGKNQETQYF
CDR3nt: TGCAGTGCTAGTCCCTCAGGGAAAAACCAAGAGACCCAGTACTTC

v_gene: TRBV19
abundance: .
d_gene: TRBD1
j_gene: TRBJ2-5
CDR3aa: CASSILAGQGGETQYF
CDR3nt: TGTGCCAGTAGTATATTGGCGGGACAGGGAGGGGAGACCCAGTACTTC

v_gene: TRBV7-9
abundance: .
d_gene: .
j_gene: TRBJ2-1
CDR3aa: CASSSHYHEQFF
CDR3nt: TGTGCCAGCAGCTCGCACTATCATGAGCAGTTCTTC